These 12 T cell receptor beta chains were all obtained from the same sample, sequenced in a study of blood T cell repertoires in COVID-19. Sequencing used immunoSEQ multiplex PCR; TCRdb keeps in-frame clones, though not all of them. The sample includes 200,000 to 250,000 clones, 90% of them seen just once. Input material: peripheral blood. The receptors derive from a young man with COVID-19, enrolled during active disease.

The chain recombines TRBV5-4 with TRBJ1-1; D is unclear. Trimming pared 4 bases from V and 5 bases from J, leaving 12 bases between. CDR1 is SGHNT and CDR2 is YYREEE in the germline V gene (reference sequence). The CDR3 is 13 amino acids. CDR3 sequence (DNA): TGTGCCAGCAGCGGACTCTGGGGTACTGAAGCTTTCTTT. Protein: CASSGLWGTEAFF.

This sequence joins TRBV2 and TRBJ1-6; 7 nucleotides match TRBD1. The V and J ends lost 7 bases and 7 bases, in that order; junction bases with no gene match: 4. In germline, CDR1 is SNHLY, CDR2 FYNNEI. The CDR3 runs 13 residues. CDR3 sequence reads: CASNRGVNSPLHF. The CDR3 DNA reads TGTGCCAGCAACAGGGGAGTGAATTCACCCCTCCACTTT.

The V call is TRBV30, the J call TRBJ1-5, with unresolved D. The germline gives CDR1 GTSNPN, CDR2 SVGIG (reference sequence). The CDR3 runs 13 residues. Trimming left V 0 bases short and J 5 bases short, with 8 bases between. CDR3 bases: TGTGCCTGGAGTGTAGCCGTTCATCAGCCCCAGCATTTT. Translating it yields CAWSVAVHQPQHF.

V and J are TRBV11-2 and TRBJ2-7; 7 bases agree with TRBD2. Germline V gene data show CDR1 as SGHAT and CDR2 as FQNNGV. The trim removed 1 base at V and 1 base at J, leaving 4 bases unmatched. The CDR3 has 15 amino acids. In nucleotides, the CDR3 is TGTGCCAGCAGCTTAGTACTAGCGTTGTCCTACGAGCAGTACTTC. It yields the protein CASSLVLALSYEQYF. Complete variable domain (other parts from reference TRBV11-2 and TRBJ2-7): EAGVAQSPRYKIIEKRQSVAFWCNPISGHATLYWYQQILGQGPKLLIQFQNNGVVDDSQLPKDRFSAERLKGVDSTLKIQPAKLEDSAVYLCASSLVLALSYEQYFGPGTRLTVT.

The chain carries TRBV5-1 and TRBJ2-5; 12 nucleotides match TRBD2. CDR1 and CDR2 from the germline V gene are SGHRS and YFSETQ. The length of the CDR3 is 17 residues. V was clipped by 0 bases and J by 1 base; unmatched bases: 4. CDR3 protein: CASSLGLAGGVQETQYF. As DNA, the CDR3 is TGCGCCAGCAGCTTGGGCCTAGCGGGAGGGGTCCAAGAGACCCAGTACTTC.

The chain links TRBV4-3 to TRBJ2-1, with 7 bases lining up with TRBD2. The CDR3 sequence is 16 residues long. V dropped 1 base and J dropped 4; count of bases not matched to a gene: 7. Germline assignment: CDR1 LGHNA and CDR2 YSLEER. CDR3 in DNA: TGCGCCAGCAGCCAAGGTATTCTAGCGGTGTACAATGAGCAGTTCTTC. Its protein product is CASSQGILAVYNEQFF.

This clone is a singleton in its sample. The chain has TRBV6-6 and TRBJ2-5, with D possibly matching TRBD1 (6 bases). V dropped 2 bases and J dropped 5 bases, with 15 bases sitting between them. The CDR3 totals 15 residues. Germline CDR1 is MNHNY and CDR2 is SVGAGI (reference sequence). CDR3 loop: CASSYATGLTETQYF. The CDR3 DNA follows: TGTGCCAGCAGTTACGCTACAGGGCTAACGGAGACCCAGTACTTC.

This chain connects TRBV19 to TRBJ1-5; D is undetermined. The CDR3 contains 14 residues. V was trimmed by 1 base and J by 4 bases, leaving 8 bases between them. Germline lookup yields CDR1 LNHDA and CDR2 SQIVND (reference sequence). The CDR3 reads CASSIAVRNQPQHF. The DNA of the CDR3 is TGTGCCAGTAGTATAGCCGTCAGGAATCAGCCCCAGCATTTT. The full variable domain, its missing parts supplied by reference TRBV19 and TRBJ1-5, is DGGITQSPKYLFRKEGQNVTLSCEQNLNHDAMYWYRQDPGQGLRLIYYSQIVNDFQKGDIAEGYSVSREKKESFPLTVTSAQKNPTAFYLCASSIAVRNQPQHFGDGTRLSIL.

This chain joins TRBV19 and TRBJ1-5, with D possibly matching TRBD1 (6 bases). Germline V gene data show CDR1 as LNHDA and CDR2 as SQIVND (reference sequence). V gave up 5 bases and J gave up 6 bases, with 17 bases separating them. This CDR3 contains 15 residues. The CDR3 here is CASSPPGRGVQPQHF. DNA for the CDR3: TGTGCCAGTAGTCCTCCGGGCAGGGGCGTTCAGCCCCAGCATTTT.

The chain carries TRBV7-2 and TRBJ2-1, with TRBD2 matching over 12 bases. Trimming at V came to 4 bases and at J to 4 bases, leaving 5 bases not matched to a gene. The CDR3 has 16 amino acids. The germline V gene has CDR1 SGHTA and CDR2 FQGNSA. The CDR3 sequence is CASSSRTSGIYNEQFF. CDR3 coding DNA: TGTGCCAGCAGCTCAAGGACTAGCGGGATATACAATGAGCAGTTCTTC.

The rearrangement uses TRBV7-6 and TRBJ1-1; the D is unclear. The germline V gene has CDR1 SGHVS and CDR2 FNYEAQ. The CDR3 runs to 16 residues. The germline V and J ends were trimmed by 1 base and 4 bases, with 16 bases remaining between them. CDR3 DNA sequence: TGTGCCAGCAGCTTAGTGAGCGTACCCCCGGGCACTGAAGCTTTCTTT. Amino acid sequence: CASSLVSVPPGTEAFF. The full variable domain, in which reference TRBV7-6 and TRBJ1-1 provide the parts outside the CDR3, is GAGVSQSPRYKVTKRGQDVALRCDPISGHVSLYWYRQALGQGPEFLTYFNYEAQQDKSGLPNDRFSAERPEGSISTLTIQRTEQRDSAMYRCASSLVSVPPGTEAFFGQGTRLTVV.

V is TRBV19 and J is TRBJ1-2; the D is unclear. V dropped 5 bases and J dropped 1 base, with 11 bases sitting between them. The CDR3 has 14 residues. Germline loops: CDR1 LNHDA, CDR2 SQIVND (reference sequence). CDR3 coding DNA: TGTGCCAGTAGTGTGGACCGGGATAACTATGGCTACACCTTC. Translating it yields CASSVDRDNYGYTF.